This paragraph covers one T cell receptor (beta chain) sequence. What it binds is unknown. This sample is drawn from a study of post-analysis software for immune sequencing data. Study as a whole: The study covered relapsing-remitting, secondary progressive and progressive-relapsing courses of multiple sclerosis.

Overall study findings and caveats: Under F measure analysis, samples from one preparation batch co-clustered strongly. In patients, about 5 TRBV segments were more frequent than in controls, with TRBV5-6, TRBV5-1 and TRBV20-1 among them. Controls significantly exceeded multiple sclerosis patients in normalized Chao1 diversity.

The germline gives CDR1 MNHNY, CDR2 SVGAGI (reference sequence). The CDR3 runs to 16 residues. Prepared TCR beta cDNA libraries contained unique molecular identifiers. The authors obtained 500,000 or so cDNA molecules from approximately 0.91 to 9.4 million T cells. TCRdb reprocessed the PCR reads via MiXCR and lists one record per CDR3 protein. The sample holds 700,000 to 900,000 distinct CDR3 sequences, roughly 46% seen once. The chain employs TRBV6-6 and TRBJ2-4; possible D gene TRBD2, 5 bases. Near its end, the DNA agrees better with TRBJ2-7, so the J call may be wrong. The sequence was collected from a girl between 10 and 17 years old with multiple sclerosis. The sample taken for sequencing was blood. The CDR3 loop is CASSTRSGPPRGEQYF. CDR3 DNA: TGTGCCAGCAGTACCCGTTCAGGACCCCCCCGGGGCGAGCAGTACTTC.